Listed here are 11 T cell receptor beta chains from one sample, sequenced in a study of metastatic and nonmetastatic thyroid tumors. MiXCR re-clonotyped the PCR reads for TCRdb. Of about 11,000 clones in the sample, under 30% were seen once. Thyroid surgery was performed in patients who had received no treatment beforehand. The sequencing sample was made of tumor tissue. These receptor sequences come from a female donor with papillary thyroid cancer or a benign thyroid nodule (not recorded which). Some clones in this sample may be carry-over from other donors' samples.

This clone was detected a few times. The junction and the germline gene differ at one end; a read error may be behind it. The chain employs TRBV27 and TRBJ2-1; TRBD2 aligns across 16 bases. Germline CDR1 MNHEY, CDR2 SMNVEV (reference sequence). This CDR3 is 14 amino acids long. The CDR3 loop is CASRGTSGRDEQFF. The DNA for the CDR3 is TGTGCTAGCAGGGGGACTAGCGGGAGGGATGAGCAGTTCTTC.

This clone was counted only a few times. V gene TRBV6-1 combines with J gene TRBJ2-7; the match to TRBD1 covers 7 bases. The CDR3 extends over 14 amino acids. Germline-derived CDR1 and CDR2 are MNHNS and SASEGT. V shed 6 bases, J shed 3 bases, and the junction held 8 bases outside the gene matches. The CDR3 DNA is TGTGCCAGCAGAAGGGACAGTACCCTCTACGAGCAGTACTTC. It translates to CASRRDSTLYEQYF.

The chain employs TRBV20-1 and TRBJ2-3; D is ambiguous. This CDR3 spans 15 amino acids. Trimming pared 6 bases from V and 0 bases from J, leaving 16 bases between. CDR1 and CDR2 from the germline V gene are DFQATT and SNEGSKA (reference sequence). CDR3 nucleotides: TGCAGTGCCCCCGACTCGATAACTAGCACAGATACGCAGTATTTT. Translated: CSAPDSITSTDTQYF.

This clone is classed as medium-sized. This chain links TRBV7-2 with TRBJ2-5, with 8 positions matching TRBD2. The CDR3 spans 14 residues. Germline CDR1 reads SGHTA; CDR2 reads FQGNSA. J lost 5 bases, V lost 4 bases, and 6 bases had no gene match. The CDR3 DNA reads TGTGCCAGCAGCTACCAAGCGGGAGCTGAGACCCAGTACTTC. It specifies CASSYQAGAETQYF.

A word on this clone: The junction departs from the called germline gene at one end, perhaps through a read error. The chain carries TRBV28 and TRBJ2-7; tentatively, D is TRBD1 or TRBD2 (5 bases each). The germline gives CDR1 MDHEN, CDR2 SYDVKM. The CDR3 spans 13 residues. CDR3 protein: CASSFPRVGEHDF. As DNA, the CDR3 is TGTGCCAGCAGTTTCCCCAGGGTGGGGGAGCACGACTTC.

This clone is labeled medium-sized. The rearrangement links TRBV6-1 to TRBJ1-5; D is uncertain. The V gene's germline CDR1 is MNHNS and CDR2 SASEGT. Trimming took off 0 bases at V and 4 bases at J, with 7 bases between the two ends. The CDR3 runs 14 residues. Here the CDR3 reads CASSEARSNQPQHF. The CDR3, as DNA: TGTGCCAGCAGTGAAGCCCGGAGTAATCAGCCCCAGCATTTT.

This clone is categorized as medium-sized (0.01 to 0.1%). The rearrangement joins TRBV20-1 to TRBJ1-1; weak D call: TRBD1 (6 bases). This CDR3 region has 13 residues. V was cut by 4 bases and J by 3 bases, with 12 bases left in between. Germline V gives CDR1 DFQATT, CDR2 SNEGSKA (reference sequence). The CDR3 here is CSATNTGHTEAFF. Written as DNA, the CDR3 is TGCAGTGCTACGAATACAGGGCACACTGAAGCTTTCTTT.

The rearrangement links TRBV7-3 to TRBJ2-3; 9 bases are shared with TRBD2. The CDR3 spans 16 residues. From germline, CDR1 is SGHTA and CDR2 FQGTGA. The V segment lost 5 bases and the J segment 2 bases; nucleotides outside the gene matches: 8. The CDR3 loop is CASSLQGGLATDTQYF. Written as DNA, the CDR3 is TGTGCCAGCAGCCTCCAGGGGGGACTAGCCACAGATACGCAGTATTTT.

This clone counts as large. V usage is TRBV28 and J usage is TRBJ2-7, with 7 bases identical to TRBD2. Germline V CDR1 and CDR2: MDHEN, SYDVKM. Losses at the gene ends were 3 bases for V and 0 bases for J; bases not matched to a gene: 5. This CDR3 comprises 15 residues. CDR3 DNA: TGTGCCAGCAGTTTGGAGCGGGGAAGCTCCTACGAGCAGTACTTC. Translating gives CASSLERGSSYEQYF.

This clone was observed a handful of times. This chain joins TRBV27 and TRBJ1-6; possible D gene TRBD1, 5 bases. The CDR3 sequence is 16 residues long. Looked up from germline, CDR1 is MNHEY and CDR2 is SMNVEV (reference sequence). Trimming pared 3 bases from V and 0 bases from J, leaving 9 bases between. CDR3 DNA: TGTGCCAGCAGTTTTGTGGGGCCCTCCTATAATTCACCCCTCCACTTT. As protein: CASSFVGPSYNSPLHF.

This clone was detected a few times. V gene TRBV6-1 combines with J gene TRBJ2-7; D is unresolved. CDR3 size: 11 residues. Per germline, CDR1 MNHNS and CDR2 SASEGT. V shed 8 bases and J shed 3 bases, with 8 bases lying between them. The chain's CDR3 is CASDMLYEQYF. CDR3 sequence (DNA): TGTGCCAGCGACATGCTCTACGAGCAGTACTTC.